The 27 T cell receptor beta chains presented below share a single source sample, sequenced in a study of control samples from healthy donors and cancer patients. The table came from immunoSEQ multiplex PCR; TCRdb's copy has only in-frame clones and leaves some out. The sample has some 120,000 clones, around 87% seen once. Sample: blood. The receptors shown here come from a man aged 55 to 70 in good health.

J is TRBJ2-3 and V is TRBV29-1; 8 nucleotides align to TRBD2. The CDR3 sequence is 16 residues long. Germline trimming cut 5 bases from V and 10 bases from J; bases unmatched to any gene: 20. In germline, CDR1 is SQVTM, CDR2 ANQGSEA. The CDR3 loop is CSVRESLAGDAMPQYF. CDR3 nucleotide sequence: TGCAGCGTTCGTGAAAGTCTAGCGGGCGATGCGATGCCGCAGTATTTT.

V is TRBV24-1 and J is TRBJ1-2; unclear D gene. Germline V gives CDR1 KGHDR, CDR2 SFDVKD. The CDR3 covers 15 residues. V was shortened by 9 bases and J by 6 bases, with 22 bases between the two germline ends. The CDR3 DNA reads TGTGCCACCTGCTGCCAGGACTCAGACGGGGATGGCTACACCTTC. Its protein is CATCCQDSDGDGYTF.

This clone has just a few counts. The J gene is TRBJ1-1, the V gene TRBV9; 8 bases line up with TRBD1. The CDR3 has 12 residues. Germline CDR1 and CDR2: SGDLS and YYNGEE. Losses at the gene ends were 1 base for V and 10 bases for J; bases not matched to a gene: 3. CDR3 in DNA: TGTGCCAGCAGCGTATCAGGGGGCGCAGCTTTCTTT. Translating it yields CASSVSGGAAFF.

The J gene is TRBJ2-4, the V gene TRBV6-5, with D possibly matching TRBD1 (6 bases). The CDR3 length is 14 residues. Looked up from germline, CDR1 is MNHEY and CDR2 is SVGAGI. Trimming left V 5 bases short and J 0 bases short, with 8 bases between. DNA for the CDR3: TGTGCCAGCAGTCCGGGACAAGCCAAAAACATTCAGTACTTC. Translated, it gives CASSPGQAKNIQYF.

The chain joins TRBV4-1 to TRBJ2-6; D perhaps matches TRBD1 (6 bases). Looked up from germline, CDR1 is MGHRA and CDR2 is YSYEKL. Trimming took off 5 bases at V and 2 bases at J, with 19 bases between the two ends. The CDR3 has 18 residues. This chain's CDR3 is CASSKGDSGSPGANVLTF. The DNA for the CDR3 is TGCGCCAGCAGCAAGGGGGATTCGGGGTCCCCTGGGGCCAACGTCCTGACTTTC.

The rearrangement joins TRBV7-8 to TRBJ2-7; 9 nucleotides align to TRBD2. CDR1 is SGHVS, CDR2 FQNEAQ, per germline. Trimming cost V 7 bases and J 7 bases; bases outside gene matches: 14. CDR3 length equals 15 residues. CDR3 loop: CASKSTSGNSREQYF. Here the CDR3 DNA reads TGTGCCAGCAAATCGACTAGCGGAAATTCACGGGAGCAGTACTTC.

J is TRBJ1-2 and V is TRBV12-3 or TRBV12-4, with no clear D. The germline V and J ends were trimmed by 3 bases and 4 bases, with 9 bases remaining between them. The CDR3 loop spans 13 amino acids. The CDR3 sequence: CASSFAASYGYTF. The CDR3 nucleotides read TGTGCCAGCAGTTTTGCCGCCTCCTATGGCTACACCTTC.

The V gene is TRBV27, the J gene TRBJ1-5, with D uncertain. Trimming stripped 6 bases from V and 5 bases from J, with 11 bases between. The CDR3 is 13 residues long. Per the germline V gene, CDR1 is MNHEY and CDR2 is SMNVEV (reference sequence). CDR3 bases: TGTGCCAGCAGGGAATTCATCCATCAGCCCCAGCATTTT. Its protein is CASREFIHQPQHF.

The CDR3, as DNA: TGTGCCAGCCGTCGACAGCAGATAGAAAAACTGTTTTTT. Its translation is CASRRQQIEKLFF. V gene TRBV28 combines with J gene TRBJ1-4; tentatively, D is TRBD1 (5 bases). This CDR3 has 13 amino acids. V was shortened by 8 bases and J by 8 bases, with 15 bases between the two germline ends. CDR1 and CDR2 from the germline V gene are MDHEN and SYDVKM. Combining the CDR3 with reference TRBV28 and TRBJ1-4 gives the whole variable domain DVKVTQSSRYLVKRTGEKVFLECVQDMDHENMFWYRQDPGLGLRLIYFSYDVKMKEKGDIPEGYSVSREKKERFSLILESASTNQTSMYLCASRRQQIEKLFFGSGTQLSVL.

The chain combines TRBV7-9 with TRBJ2-7; TRBD1 matches at 7 bases. CDR1 is SEHNR, CDR2 FQNEAQ, per germline (reference sequence). CDR3 length: 14 amino acids. J was trimmed by 6 bases and V by 0 bases; bases with no gene match: 5. CDR3 loop: CASSLAGWTGEQYF. For the CDR3, the DNA is TGTGCCAGCAGCTTAGCGGGTTGGACAGGCGAGCAGTACTTC.

CDR3 sequence (DNA): TGTGCCAGCAGTGATTCCCCCGAGGGGAACTATGGCTACACCTTC. As protein: CASSDSPEGNYGYTF. This chain uses TRBV25-1 with TRBJ1-2; D possibly corresponds to TRBD1 (5 bases). The CDR3 extends over 15 amino acids. CDR1 is MGHDK and CDR2 is SYGVNS in the germline V gene. The V gene lost 3 bases and the J gene lost 2 bases, with 13 bases spanning the gap.

In this sample, this clone turned up a few times. This chain uses TRBV9 with TRBJ1-3; TRBD1 might be the D (6 bases). This CDR3 has 15 amino acids. The germline V gene encodes CDR1 SGDLS and CDR2 YYNGEE. V was trimmed by 2 bases and J by 2 bases, leaving 11 bases between them. The CDR3, as DNA: TGTGCCAGCAGCGTCGACGAGGGGGCTGGAAACACCATATATTTT. The encoded protein is CASSVDEGAGNTIYF.

The chain uses TRBV12-3 or TRBV12-4 and TRBJ1-5; D uncertain. This CDR3 region has 13 residues. Trimming left V 3 bases short and J 1 base short, with 4 bases between. For the CDR3, the DNA is TGTGCCAGCAGTTTTGAGAGCAATCAGCCCCAGCATTTT. This translates into CASSFESNQPQHF.

The chain joins TRBV7-2 to TRBJ1-1; D uncertain. Trimming cost V 6 bases and J 2 bases, with 10 bases left between them. The CDR3 totals 13 residues. CDR1 and CDR2 from the germline V gene are SGHTA and FQGNSA. CDR3 bases: TGTGCCAGCAGTCAGCCCTCCAACACTGAAGCTTTCTTT. Its protein product is CASSQPSNTEAFF.

The chain uses TRBV19 and TRBJ1-6; 8 positions agree with TRBD1. CDR3 length: 13 amino acids. V lost 8 bases, J lost 9 bases, and 6 bases stayed unmatched. Germline V gene sequence: CDR1 LNHDA, CDR2 SQIVND (reference sequence). The CDR3 DNA is TGTGCCAGTGGTGGCAGGGGGCCTTCACCCCTCCACTTT. As protein: CASGGRGPSPLHF.

The chain uses TRBV21-1 and TRBJ2-6; the tabulated D call, TRBD1, remains unverified against the DNA. TRBV21-1 is termed a pseudogene. CDR3 length: 19 residues. As DNA, the CDR3 is TGTGCCAGCAGCAAAGAGCGACAGGAAACCTACTCTGGGGCCAACGTCCTGACTTTC. Residues: CASSKERQETYSGANVLTF.

CDR3 in DNA: TGCGCCAGCAGCCACCAACAGGGGTATCAGCCCCAGCATTTT. Its protein is CASSHQQGYQPQHF. This sequence joins TRBV4-3 and TRBJ1-5; 7 bases line up with TRBD1. V dropped 3 bases and J dropped 5; count of bases not matched to a gene: 4. Germline-derived CDR1 and CDR2 are LGHNA and YSLEER. This CDR3 contains 14 residues.

V is TRBV19 and J is TRBJ2-2; tentative D call: TRBD2 (7 bases). The CDR3 contains 16 residues. Germline loops: CDR1 LNHDA, CDR2 SQIVND (reference sequence). V was clipped by 7 bases and J by 2 bases, with 17 bases between them. As DNA, the CDR3 is TGTGCCAGTAAACGGGGGGCGGGGCTCAACACCGGGGAGCTGTTTTTT. Its protein product is CASKRGAGLNTGELFF.

V and J are TRBV19 and TRBJ2-3, with D perhaps matching TRBD2 (6 bases). Trimming pared 2 bases from V and 0 bases from J, leaving 15 bases between. From germline, CDR1 is LNHDA and CDR2 SQIVND (reference sequence). The CDR3 length is 17 residues. CDR3 bases: TGTGCCAGTAGTATAAGGTCTAGCGTTGCTAGCACAGATACGCAGTATTTT. This sequence encodes CASSIRSSVASTDTQYF.

The gene calls are TRBV6-1 and TRBJ1-5; D gene unclear. This CDR3 is built from 14 residues. The V gene lost 3 bases and the J gene lost 1 base, with 7 bases spanning the gap. Germline CDR1 MNHNS, CDR2 SASEGT. CDR3 bases: TGTGCCAGCAGTGAGTGGTCCAGCAATCAGCCCCAGCATTTT. Protein: CASSEWSSNQPQHF.

V is TRBV6-2 or TRBV6-3 and J is TRBJ1-2; D remains unclear. Germline assignment: CDR1 MNHEY and CDR2 SVGEGT. The CDR3 loop spans 12 amino acids. The ends were cut back, 6 bases at V and 8 bases at J, with 13 bases in the middle. This CDR3 is CASSLYRNGYTF. Here the CDR3 DNA reads TGTGCCAGCAGCCTTTACAGAAACGGCTACACCTTC.

The rearrangement uses TRBV19 and TRBJ1-2; 9 nucleotides align to TRBD1. V shed 5 bases and J 7 bases; nucleotides not matched to a gene: 11. This CDR3 has 15 amino acids. CDR1 and CDR2 from the germline V gene are LNHDA and SQIVND (reference sequence). The CDR3 sequence: CASSSQQGASRGYTF. The CDR3 DNA follows: TGTGCCAGTAGTTCACAACAGGGGGCGTCACGTGGCTACACCTTC. Variable domain in full (rest from reference TRBV19 and TRBJ1-2): DGGITQSPKYLFRKEGQNVTLSCEQNLNHDAMYWYRQDPGQGLRLIYYSQIVNDFQKGDIAEGYSVSREKKESFPLTVTSAQKNPTAFYLCASSSQQGASRGYTFGSGTRLTVV.

The CDR3 loop reads CATGESSGNTIYF. CDR3 coding DNA: TGTGCCACAGGGGAATCGTCTGGAAACACCATATATTTT. The rearrangement uses TRBV7-9 and TRBJ1-3, with TRBD1 as a possible D gene (6 bases). CDR1 SEHNR and CDR2 FQNEAQ come from the germline V gene (reference sequence). The CDR3 has 13 amino acids. Trimming took off 10 bases at V and 1 base at J, with 11 bases between the two ends. The whole variable domain, filled in from reference TRBV7-9 and TRBJ1-3, reads DTGVSQNPRHKITKRGQNVTFRCDPISEHNRLYWYRQTLGQGPEFLTYFQNEAQLEKSRLLSDRFSAERPKGSFSTLEIQRTEQGDSAMYLCATGESSGNTIYFGEGSWLTVV.

The V gene is TRBV20-1, the J gene TRBJ2-1; D is perhaps TRBD2 (6 bases). Germline V gene data show CDR1 as DFQATT and CDR2 as SNEGSKA (reference sequence). The length of the CDR3 is 12 residues. Trimming cost V 3 bases and J 10 bases, with 13 bases left between them. The CDR3 coding sequence is TGCAGTGCTAGTTGGGGACTTTTGGAGCAGTTCTTC. This encodes CSASWGLLEQFF.

The chain has TRBV4-3 and TRBJ1-4; 9 bases line up with TRBD1. Trimming cost V 4 bases and J 7 bases; bases outside gene matches: 7. Germline-derived CDR1 and CDR2 are LGHNA and YSLEER. This CDR3 has 15 amino acids. CDR3 DNA: TGCGCCAGCAGCCTAAGCCGGGACAGGGCTGAAAAACTGTTTTTT. It specifies CASSLSRDRAEKLFF.

This chain uses TRBV7-8 with TRBJ1-2; D gene unclear. CDR1 and CDR2 from the germline V gene are SGHVS and FQNEAQ. V lost 5 bases and J 2 bases, leaving 9 bases between the germline ends. The CDR3 is 13 amino acids. This CDR3 reads CASSPTVNYGYTF. The CDR3 nucleotides read TGTGCCAGCAGCCCCACGGTGAACTATGGCTACACCTTC.

The rearrangement joins TRBV10-3 to TRBJ2-7; TRBD2 matches 10 bases. The CDR3 extends over 15 amino acids. Germline CDR1 ENHRY, CDR2 SYGVKD. The V and J ends lost 11 bases and 5 bases, in that order; junction bases with no gene match: 15. The CDR3 loop is CAAAPNSGGIDEQYF. CDR3 in DNA: TGTGCCGCCGCCCCCAATAGCGGGGGGATCGACGAGCAGTACTTC.